Listed here is a single TCR beta chain. Its antigen is unidentified. Assay: immunoSEQ multiplex PCR; the TCRdb copy retains only in-frame clones and omits some. The sample holds under 15,000 clones, 85% to 95% seen once. The entry originates in a study of untreated major depressive disorder. Broader study findings: The small study sample limits how generally findings apply.

This clonotype originated in a woman in her thirties with major depressive disorder. Sample: CD4+ T cells from PBMCs.

Written as DNA, the CDR3 is TGCGCCAGCAGCTTACTTCAGGGGGCGGACACTGAAGCTTTCTTT. Translation gives CASSLLQGADTEAFF. The chain joins TRBV5-1 to TRBJ1-1; 8 bases are shared with TRBD1. The CDR3 consists of 15 residues. V dropped 2 bases and J dropped 3; count of bases not matched to a gene: 6. The V gene's germline CDR1 is SGHRS and CDR2 YFSETQ.